Each of the 18 T cell receptor beta chains below was sequenced from the same sample in a study of T cell repertoires in cytomegalovirus infection. MiXCR was run by TCRdb on the reads, yielding one entry per CDR3 protein. The data show a few hundred thousand distinct CDR3 sequences, with 8% to 9.5% seen just once and 3.5% to 4.5% held by the top ten. The sequenced sample consisted of PBMCs. The receptors here all came from a human donor in good health (CMV status not recorded). Some clones in this sample may be carry-over from other donors' samples.

At least ten counts were recorded for this clonotype. The chain is built from TRBV7-2 and TRBJ2-1; D may be TRBD2 (5 bases). The CDR3 is 12 amino acids. The germline V and J ends were trimmed by 7 bases and 8 bases, with 12 bases remaining between them. Germline CDR1 SGHTA, CDR2 FQGNSA. The CDR3 sequence is CASTQGGYEQFF. For the CDR3, the DNA is TGTGCCAGCACCCAAGGCGGGTATGAGCAGTTCTTC.

The chain is built from TRBV25-1 and TRBJ1-4, with 11 bases fitting TRBD1. Per the germline V gene, CDR1 is MGHDK and CDR2 is SYGVNS. There are 16 residues in the CDR3. Trimming removed 6 bases from V and 8 bases from J; junction bases left unmatched: 11. CDR3 DNA: TGTGCCAGCAGCCCCGGGACAGGGGGTGTCCGGGAAAAACTGTTTTTT. Translating it yields CASSPGTGGVREKLFF.

This clonotype has a handful of counts. The chain employs TRBV28 and TRBJ1-1; D remains unclear. Trimming removed 6 bases from V and 5 bases from J, with 13 bases in between. Germline values: CDR1 MDHEN, CDR2 SYDVKM. The CDR3 is 13 residues long. Written as DNA, the CDR3 is TGTGCCAGCAGCCCCATGCCCGTTACTGAAGCTTTCTTT. Amino acids: CASSPMPVTEAFF.

This chain connects TRBV28 to TRBJ2-3, with D unclear. This CDR3 has 14 residues. V gave up 2 bases and J gave up 1 base, with 7 bases separating them. The germline V gene has CDR1 MDHEN and CDR2 SYDVKM. As DNA, the CDR3 is TGTGCCAGCAGTTTAGGACCTCGCACAGATACGCAGTATTTT. Residues: CASSLGPRTDTQYF. Drawing the rest from reference TRBV28 and TRBJ2-3, the complete variable domain is DVKVTQSSRYLVKRTGEKVFLECVQDMDHENMFWYRQDPGLGLRLIYFSYDVKMKEKGDIPEGYSVSREKKERFSLILESASTNQTSMYLCASSLGPRTDTQYFGPGTRLTVL.

The sample holds a few counts of this clonotype. V and J are TRBV5-4 and TRBJ1-1, with D possibly matching TRBD1 (5 bases). The CDR3 is made up of 14 amino acids. V lost 4 bases and J 1 base, leaving 11 bases between the germline ends. Germline V gene data show CDR1 as SGHNT and CDR2 as YYREEE (reference sequence). The CDR3 nucleotides are TGTGCCAGCAGCCAGGTAGGGGCGAACACTGAAGCTTTCTTT. Encoded protein: CASSQVGANTEAFF.

This rearrangement joins TRBV5-6 to TRBJ2-1; D is unresolved. Trimming shortened V by 3 bases and J by 8 bases, and 12 bases separated the two germline ends. The CDR3 runs to 13 residues. Germline CDR1 and CDR2: SGHDT and YYEEEE. CDR3 residues: CASSSSPGHEQFF. The CDR3 bases are TGTGCCAGCAGCTCATCCCCAGGACATGAGCAGTTCTTC.

This clonotype came up many times. This chain links TRBV12-5 with TRBJ1-5, with D hard to call. CDR1 and CDR2 (germline): LGHNT, FRNRAP. V lost 7 bases and J 9 bases, leaving 13 bases between the germline ends. The CDR3 has 12 residues. The CDR3 loop is CASALGGLPQHF. CDR3 DNA: TGTGCTAGTGCCTTAGGAGGTTTGCCCCAGCATTTT. The full variable domain, rest sourced from reference TRBV12-5 and TRBJ1-5, is DARVTQTPRHKVTEMGQEVTMRCQPILGHNTVFWYRQTMMQGLELLAYFRNRAPLDDSGMPKDRFSAEMPDATLATLKIQPSEPRDSAVYFCASALGGLPQHFGDGTRLSIL.

This clonotype was seen only a few times. The chain recombines TRBV5-6 with TRBJ1-2; D is unclear. The CDR3 covers 12 residues. The germline V and J ends were trimmed by 4 bases and 9 bases, with 13 bases remaining between them. Germline V gene sequence: CDR1 SGHDT, CDR2 YYEEEE. CDR3: CASSPWAGSYTF. The CDR3 DNA reads TGTGCCAGCAGCCCCTGGGCGGGGAGCTACACCTTC.

This clonotype was seen only a few times. J is TRBJ2-1 and V is TRBV4-3; TRBD2 aligns across 8 bases. Germline CDR1 reads LGHNA; CDR2 reads YSLEER. This CDR3 is 15 amino acids long. V lost 2 bases to trimming and J lost 6 bases; unmatched junction nucleotides: 6. The CDR3 DNA sequence: TGCGCCAGCAGCCAAATAGCGGGACGGGCCAATGAGCAGTTCTTC. It is translated as CASSQIAGRANEQFF.

Of note for this clonotype: A read error is possible here, since a much larger clone lies one base away. The chain has TRBV7-2 and TRBJ2-2, with TRBD1 matching 8 bases. The V gene's germline CDR1 is SGHTA and CDR2 FQGNSA. The CDR3 totals 16 residues. In DNA, the CDR3 is TGTGCCAGCGGCTTAGCTGGGACAGGCAACACCGGGGAGCTGTTTTTT. This codes for CASGLAGTGNTGELFF. The full variable domain, completed using reference TRBV7-2 and TRBJ2-2, is GAGVSQSPSNKVTEKGKDVELRCDPISGHTALYWYRQSLGQGLEFLIYFQGNSAPDKSGLPSDRFSAERTGGSVSTLTIQRTQQEDSAVYLCASGLAGTGNTGELFFGEGSRLTVL.

The DNA of the CDR3 is TGTGCCAGTAGTACCCTATCAATAGGGAACACTGAAGCTTTCTTT. This translates into CASSTLSIGNTEAFF. V and J are TRBV19 and TRBJ1-1; D remains unclear. The CDR3 runs 15 residues. V lost 4 bases and J lost 1, with 13 bases in between. The germline CDR1 and CDR2 sequences are LNHDA and SQIVND (reference sequence).

The CDR3 loop is CSARVLRGLDGNEQFF. CDR3 bases: TGCAGTGCTAGAGTGTTGCGGGGGCTTGATGGCAATGAGCAGTTCTTC. The chain combines TRBV20-1 with TRBJ2-1; TRBD2 is a possible D gene (7 bases). V lost 1 base to trimming and J lost 6 bases, with 19 bases between them. Germline V gene data show CDR1 as DFQATT and CDR2 as SNEGSKA (reference sequence). The CDR3 is 16 residues long.

Many counts were recorded for this clonotype. The chain links TRBV7-2 to TRBJ2-1; D may be TRBD2 (8 bases). This CDR3 comprises 13 residues. Per germline, CDR1 SGHTA and CDR2 FQGNSA. The CDR3 here is CAVSGGTDNEQFF. The CDR3 DNA is TGTGCTGTCTCGGGGGGGACAGATAATGAGCAGTTCTTC.

This clonotype was counted a few times. The chain links TRBV27 to TRBJ2-1; 8 bases align to TRBD2. The CDR3 spans 15 residues. Germline V CDR1 and CDR2: MNHEY, SMNVEV (reference sequence). V lost 6 bases to trimming and J lost 5 bases; unmatched junction nucleotides: 9. The CDR3 loop is CASSGGAGADNEQFF. DNA for the CDR3: TGTGCCAGCAGCGGGGGAGCGGGAGCCGACAATGAGCAGTTCTTC.

This clonotype came up a few times. The J gene is TRBJ1-4, the V gene TRBV6-5; tentative D call: TRBD1 (6 bases). This CDR3 is 16 amino acids long. From germline, CDR1 is MNHEY and CDR2 SVGAGI. V lost 5 bases to trimming and J lost 2 bases, with 15 bases between them. For the CDR3, the DNA is TGTGCCAGCAGTCCAGGGGCCACATGGACTAATGAAAAACTGTTTTTT. Translation gives CASSPGATWTNEKLFF.

This clonotype was recorded a few times. The chain carries TRBV20-1 and TRBJ1-1; 10 nucleotides line up with TRBD1. The CDR3 spans 13 residues. The germline V gene has CDR1 DFQATT and CDR2 SNEGSKA (reference sequence). The V segment lost 6 bases and the J segment 8 bases; nucleotides outside the gene matches: 9. CDR3 DNA: TGCAGTGCCCTTGGACAGGGGGGTGAGGAAGCTTTCTTT. Translating gives CSALGQGGEEAFF.

This clonotype was picked up many times. V is TRBV7-2 and J is TRBJ2-3, with D uncertain. The germline CDR1 and CDR2 sequences are SGHTA and FQGNSA. Trimming removed 5 bases at V and 4 bases at J, with 4 bases between. The CDR3 is 11 residues long. The CDR3 DNA sequence: TGTGCCAGCAGCGTCGCAGATACGCAGTATTTT. Translating gives CASSVADTQYF. Full variable domain (remainder filled in from reference TRBV7-2 and TRBJ2-3): GAGVSQSPSNKVTEKGKDVELRCDPISGHTALYWYRQSLGQGLEFLIYFQGNSAPDKSGLPSDRFSAERTGGSVSTLTIQRTQQEDSAVYLCASSVADTQYFGPGTRLTVL.

This clonotype was seen more than once but under ten times. The junction does not match germline at one end; this may be a read error. The chain links TRBV20-1 to TRBJ2-7; 10 bases match TRBD2. From germline, CDR1 is DFQATT and CDR2 SNEGSKA (reference sequence). This CDR3 is 12 amino acids long. CDR3 nucleotides: TGCAGTGCTAGAGATGCGACTAGCGGGCTAAACTTC. Its protein product is CSARDATSGLNF.